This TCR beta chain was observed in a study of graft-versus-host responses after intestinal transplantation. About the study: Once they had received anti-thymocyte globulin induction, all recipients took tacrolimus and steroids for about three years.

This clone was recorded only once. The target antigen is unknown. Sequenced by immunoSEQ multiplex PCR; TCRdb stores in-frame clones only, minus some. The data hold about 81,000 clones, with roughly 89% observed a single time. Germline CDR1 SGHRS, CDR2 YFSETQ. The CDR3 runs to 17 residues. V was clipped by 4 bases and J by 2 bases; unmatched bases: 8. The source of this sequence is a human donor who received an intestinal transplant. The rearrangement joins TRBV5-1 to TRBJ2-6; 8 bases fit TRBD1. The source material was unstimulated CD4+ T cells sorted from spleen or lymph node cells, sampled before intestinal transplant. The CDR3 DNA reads TGCGCCAGCAGCGACGGACAGGGTTCGACTGGGGCCAACGTCCTGACTTTC. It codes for CASSDGQGSTGANVLTF.